This TCR beta chain was recovered during a study of T cells in Graves' hyperthyroidism and ophthalmopathy. Amplification yielded TCR beta CDR3 regions, with RNA transcripts as the source. RT-PCR in the first round (using the HTBI primer set) targeted the TCR CDR3. TCRdb called the multiplex PCR reads again in MiXCR, with one record for every CDR3 protein. The table lists about 280,000 distinct CDR3 sequences, less than 30% of them singletons. The CDR3 is made up of 13 amino acids. Looked up from germline, CDR1 is MNHNS and CDR2 is SASEGT. V was cut by 4 bases and J by 7 bases, with 11 bases left in between.

The receptor was isolated from a man aged 40-49 years with Graves' hyperthyroidism that later progressed to Graves' ophthalmopathy. The chain recombines TRBV6-1 with TRBJ1-5, with D possibly matching TRBD1 (6 bases). The sample taken for sequencing was blood. The CDR3 region has the DNA TGTGCCAGCAGTGGGACAGTTACCCAGCCCCAGCATTTT. It is translated as CASSGTVTQPQHF.